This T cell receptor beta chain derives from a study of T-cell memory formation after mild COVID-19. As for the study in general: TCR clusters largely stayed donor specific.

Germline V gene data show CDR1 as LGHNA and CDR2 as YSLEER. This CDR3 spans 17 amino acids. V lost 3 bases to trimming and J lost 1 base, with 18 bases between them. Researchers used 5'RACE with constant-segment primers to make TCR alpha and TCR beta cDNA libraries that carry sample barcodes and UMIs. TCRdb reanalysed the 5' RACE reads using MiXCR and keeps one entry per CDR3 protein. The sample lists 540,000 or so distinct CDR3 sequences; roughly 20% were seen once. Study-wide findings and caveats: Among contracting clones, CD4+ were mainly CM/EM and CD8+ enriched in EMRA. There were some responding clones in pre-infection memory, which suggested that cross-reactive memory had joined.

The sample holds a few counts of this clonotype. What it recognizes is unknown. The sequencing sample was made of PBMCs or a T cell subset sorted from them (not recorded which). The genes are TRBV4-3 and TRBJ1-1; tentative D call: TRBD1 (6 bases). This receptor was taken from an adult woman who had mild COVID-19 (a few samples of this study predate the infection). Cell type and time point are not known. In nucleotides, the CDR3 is TGCGCCAGCAGCCAGCAATATGGGGGGGACAAGAACACTGAAGCTTTCTTT. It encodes CASSQQYGGDKNTEAFF.